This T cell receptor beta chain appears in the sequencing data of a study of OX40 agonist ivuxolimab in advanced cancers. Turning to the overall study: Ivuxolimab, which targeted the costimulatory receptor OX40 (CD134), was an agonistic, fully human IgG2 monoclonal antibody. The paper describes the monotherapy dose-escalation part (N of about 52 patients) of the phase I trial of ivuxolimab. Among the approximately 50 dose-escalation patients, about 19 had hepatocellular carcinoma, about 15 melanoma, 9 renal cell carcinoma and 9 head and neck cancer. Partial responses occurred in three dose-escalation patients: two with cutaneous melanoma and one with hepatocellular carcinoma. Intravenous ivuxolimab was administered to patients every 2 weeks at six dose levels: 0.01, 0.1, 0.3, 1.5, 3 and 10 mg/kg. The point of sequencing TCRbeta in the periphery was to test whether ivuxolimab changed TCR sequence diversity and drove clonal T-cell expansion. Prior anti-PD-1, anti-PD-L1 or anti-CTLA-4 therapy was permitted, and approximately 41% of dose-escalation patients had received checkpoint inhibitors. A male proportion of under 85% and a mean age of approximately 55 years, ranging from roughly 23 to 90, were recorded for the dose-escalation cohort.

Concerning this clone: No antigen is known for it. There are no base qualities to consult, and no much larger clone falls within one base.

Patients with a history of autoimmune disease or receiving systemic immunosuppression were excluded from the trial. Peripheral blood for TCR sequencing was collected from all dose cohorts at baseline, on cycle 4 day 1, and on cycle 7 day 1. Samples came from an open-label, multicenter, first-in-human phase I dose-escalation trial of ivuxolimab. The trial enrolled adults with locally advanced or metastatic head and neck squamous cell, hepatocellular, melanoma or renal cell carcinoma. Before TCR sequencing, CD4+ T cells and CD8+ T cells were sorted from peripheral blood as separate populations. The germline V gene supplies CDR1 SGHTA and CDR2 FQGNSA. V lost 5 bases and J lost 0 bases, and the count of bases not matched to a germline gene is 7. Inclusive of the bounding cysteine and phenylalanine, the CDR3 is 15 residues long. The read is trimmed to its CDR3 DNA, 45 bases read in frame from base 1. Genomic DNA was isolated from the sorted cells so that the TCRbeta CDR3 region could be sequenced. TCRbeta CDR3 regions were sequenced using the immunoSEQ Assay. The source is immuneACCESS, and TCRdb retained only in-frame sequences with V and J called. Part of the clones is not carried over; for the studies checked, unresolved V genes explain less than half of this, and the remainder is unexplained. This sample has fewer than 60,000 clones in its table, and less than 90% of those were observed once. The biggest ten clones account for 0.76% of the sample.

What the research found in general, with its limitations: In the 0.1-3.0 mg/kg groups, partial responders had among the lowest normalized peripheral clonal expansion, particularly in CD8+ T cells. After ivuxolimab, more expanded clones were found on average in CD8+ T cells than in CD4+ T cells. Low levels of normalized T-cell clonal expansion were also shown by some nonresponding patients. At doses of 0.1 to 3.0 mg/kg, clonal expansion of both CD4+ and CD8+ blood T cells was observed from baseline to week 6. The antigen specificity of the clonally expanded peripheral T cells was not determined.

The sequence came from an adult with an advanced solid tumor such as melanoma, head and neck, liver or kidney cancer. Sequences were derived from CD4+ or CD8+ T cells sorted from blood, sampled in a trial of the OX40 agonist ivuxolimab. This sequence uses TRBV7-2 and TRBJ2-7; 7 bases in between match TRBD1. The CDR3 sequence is CASSAKTGNSYEQYF. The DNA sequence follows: TGTGCCAGCAGCGCAAAGACAGGGAACTCCTACGAGCAGTACTTC.